The T cell receptor (beta chain) described here comes from a study of T-cell reconstitution after alpha-beta-depleted transplantation in children. Researchers prepared the TCRbeta library using unique molecular identifiers, the study reports. TCRdb recomputed calls from the PCR reads with MiXCR, one row per CDR3 protein. The table lists about 600,000 distinct CDR3 sequences, more than 20% of them singletons. The CDR3 is 13 residues long. V lost 2 bases and J lost 6, with 8 bases in between. The TCR originated in a boy less than two years old who had a stem cell transplant for acute myeloid leukemia, so the T cells may come from the graft donor. Sequenced here: PBMCs, mostly from graft donor cells, sampled 360 days after TCRalphabeta/CD19-depleted stem cell transplant. The rearrangement uses TRBV12-3 or TRBV12-4 and TRBJ1-5; D uncertain. The CDR3 region has the DNA TGTGCCAGCAGTTTATCCCGATCTCAGCCCCAGCATTTT. This encodes CASSLSRSQPQHF.